What follows are 22 T cell receptor beta chains derived from one specimen sequenced in a study of T cells expressing NK-cell markers. TCRdb re-called the 5' RACE reads, yielding one record per CDR3 amino acid sequence without DNA. The table counts about 260,000 distinct CDR3 sequences; around 4.2% lies in the top ten. The sample taken for sequencing was blood T cells: a sorted CD56 or NKG2C T cell subset, CD4+ or CD8+ T cells, or bulk PBMC T cells (not recorded which). The receptors here all came from a woman aged 18-70 years in good health.

The chain joins TRBV7-7 to TRBJ1-4. Germline CDR1 reads SSHAT; CDR2 reads FNYEAQ (reference sequence). The CDR3 covers 13 residues. This CDR3 is CASSPLAGEKLFF.

CDR3 sequence reads: CAISGTSSHNEQFF. The chain couples TRBV10-3 to TRBJ2-1; TCRdb's D call, TRBD2, is unchecked because there is no DNA. The CDR3 extends over 14 amino acids. Per germline, CDR1 ENHRY and CDR2 SYGVKD.

J is TRBJ2-3 and V is TRBV18; TCRdb selects TRBD1, and the lack of DNA leaves this call unchecked. Germline-derived CDR1 and CDR2 are KGHSH and LQKENI. This CDR3 has 15 amino acids. The CDR3 reads CASSPAGTEADTQYF.

The J gene is TRBJ1-5, the V gene TRBV20-1. This CDR3 has 16 amino acids. Germline values: CDR1 DFQATT, CDR2 SNEGSKA (reference sequence). The CDR3 loop reads CSAREVWTDHNQPQHF.

This chain links TRBV7-3 with TRBJ2-1; TCRdb designates TRBD2, a call that cannot be tested without DNA. The CDR3 is 15 residues long. Germline values: CDR1 SGHTA, CDR2 FQGTGA. CDR3 loop: CASSTPGTSSNEQFF.

The chain carries TRBV30 and TRBJ1-1; as DNA is missing, the TRBD1 call by TCRdb cannot be tested. This CDR3 is 15 amino acids long. The germline V gene has CDR1 GTSNPN and CDR2 SVGIG (reference sequence). This CDR3 reads CAWSPLQGRNTEAFF. The complete variable domain, with remaining parts taken from reference TRBV30 and TRBJ1-1, reads SQTIHQWPATLVQPVGSPLSLECTVEGTSNPNLYWYRQAAGRGLQLLFYSVGIGQISSEVPQNLSASRPQDRQFILSSKKLLLSDSGFYLCAWSPLQGRNTEAFFGQGTRLTVV.

The V and J genes are TRBV18 and TRBJ2-1; TCRdb indicates TRBD2, and absent DNA this call remains unverified. The CDR3 is 14 residues long. Germline-derived CDR1 and CDR2 are KGHSH and LQKENI. The CDR3 loop is CASSPLAGNNEQFF.

The chain employs TRBV5-1 and TRBJ2-7; TCRdb's assignment of TRBD2 cannot be checked, as there is no DNA. From germline, CDR1 is SGHRS and CDR2 YFSETQ. This CDR3 region has 17 residues. The CDR3 sequence: CASSGSSGWGTPYEQYF.

The chain carries TRBV7-9 and TRBJ2-1; TCRdb picks TRBD2, but there is no DNA to check that call. CDR1 is SEHNR and CDR2 is FQNEAQ in the germline V gene (reference sequence). The CDR3 is made up of 17 amino acids. CDR3 residues: CASSSKMTSGSLYEQFF.

The chain uses TRBV20-1 and TRBJ2-1. The germline V gene encodes CDR1 DFQATT and CDR2 SNEGSKA (reference sequence). The CDR3 totals 15 residues. The CDR3 spells CSARVHGTPHNEQFF.

The chain uses TRBV3-1 and TRBJ1-5; TCRdb returns TRBD1, unconfirmable since there is no DNA. Germline lookup yields CDR1 LGHDT and CDR2 YNNKEL (reference sequence). This CDR3 has 15 residues. This CDR3 is CASSQMKGQGGPQHF.

The V and J genes are TRBV10-3 and TRBJ2-1; TCRdb's D call of TRBD1 is untestable without DNA. CDR1 and CDR2 (germline): ENHRY, SYGVKD. This CDR3 is 15 amino acids long. Here the CDR3 reads CAISEKGQNYNEQFF.

The chain links TRBV24-1 to TRBJ1-5; the D gene TCRdb calls, TRBD1, cannot be checked with no DNA. Germline assignment: CDR1 KGHDR and CDR2 SFDVKD. This CDR3 is 15 amino acids long. The CDR3 protein is CATSEDGGPEQPQHF.

This rearrangement joins TRBV20-1 to TRBJ2-3. The CDR3 contains 15 residues. The germline V gene has CDR1 DFQATT and CDR2 SNEGSKA (reference sequence). CDR3 sequence reads: CSAGVRLESTDTQYF.

The chain employs TRBV5-6 and TRBJ2-5. The CDR3 is 16 amino acids. The germline CDR1 and CDR2 sequences are SGHDT and YYEEEE. The CDR3: CASSFDSAGQWETQYF.

This sequence joins TRBV19 and TRBJ1-4. This CDR3 spans 16 amino acids. Germline V CDR1 and CDR2: LNHDA, SQIVND (reference sequence). CDR3 sequence: CASSYRPFATNEKLFF.

The chain couples TRBV11-2 to TRBJ2-4; the D gene TCRdb calls, TRBD1, cannot be checked with no DNA. CDR1 SGHAT and CDR2 FQNNGV come from the germline V gene. The CDR3 runs to 14 residues. Here the CDR3 reads CASSPPGYENIQYF.

This chain links TRBV7-8 with TRBJ2-5; TCRdb's assignment of TRBD2 cannot be checked, as there is no DNA. The CDR3 has 19 amino acids. CDR1 and CDR2 from the germline V gene are SGHVS and FQNEAQ. This chain's CDR3 is CASSLMGLARPQYQETQYF.

The gene calls are TRBV5-8 and TRBJ2-1; as DNA is missing, the TRBD2 call by TCRdb cannot be tested. This CDR3 has 15 amino acids. Germline V CDR1 and CDR2: SGHTS, YDEGEE. CDR3 loop: CASSKGLAGSNEQFF.

The chain carries TRBV15 and TRBJ2-6; TCRdb picks TRBD1, but there is no DNA to check that call. The germline gives CDR1 LNHNV, CDR2 YYDKDF (reference sequence). This CDR3 has 14 amino acids. CDR3: CATTGGAGANVLTF.

V and J are TRBV7-2 and TRBJ2-3; TCRdb selects TRBD1, and the lack of DNA leaves this call unchecked. CDR1 is SGHTA and CDR2 is FQGNSA in the germline V gene. The CDR3 sequence is 13 residues long. The chain's CDR3 is CASTRDVTDTQYF.

The chain couples TRBV12-3 or TRBV12-4 to TRBJ1-1; TCRdb lists TRBD1, though no DNA is available to test this call. There are 15 residues in the CDR3. The CDR3 spells CASSFSRAGHTEAFF.